These 30 T cell receptor beta chains were all obtained from the same sample, sequenced in a study of T cell repertoires in cytomegalovirus infection. MiXCR, run by TCRdb on the reads, gives a single entry per CDR3 protein. The data hold approximately 990,000 distinct CDR3 sequences, with roughly a third observed a single time. The antigens these receptors bind are not known. This sample comprised cultured CD8+ T cells from PBMCs, obtained from culture after CMV antigen stimulation. These TCRs come from a human donor in good health (CMV status not recorded). Some clones in this sample may be carry-over from other donors' samples.

This chain joins TRBV7-9 and TRBJ2-7; D is unclear. This CDR3 has 15 residues. Looked up from germline, CDR1 is SEHNR and CDR2 is FQNEAQ (reference sequence). V gave up 4 bases and J gave up 5 bases, with 18 bases separating them. For the CDR3, the DNA is TGTGCCAGCAGCTCCGACCTAAAGGATATGCACGAGCAGTACTTC. Its translation is CASSSDLKDMHEQYF.

This sequence joins TRBV19 and TRBJ2-7, with D possibly TRBD1 on 6 matching bases. The CDR3 consists of 14 residues. The ends were cut back, 6 bases at V and 3 bases at J, with 15 bases in the middle. Germline V CDR1 and CDR2: LNHDA, SQIVND (reference sequence). The DNA for the CDR3 is TGTGCCAGTAGATCATCCCAGGGGAGCTACGAGCAGTACTTC. Its translation: CASRSSQGSYEQYF.

The V call is TRBV7-9, the J call TRBJ2-2; possible D gene TRBD2, 6 bases. The germline V gene has CDR1 SEHNR and CDR2 FQNEAQ (reference sequence). The germline V and J ends were trimmed by 9 bases and 6 bases, with 20 bases remaining between them. The CDR3 spans 15 residues. In DNA, the CDR3 is TGTGCCAGATCCTTAGCGGCCGCACCGCCCGGGGAGCTGTTTTTT. Protein: CARSLAAAPPGELFF.

This clonotype was recorded at least ten times. The V call is TRBV7-8, the J call TRBJ1-4; possibly TRBD1 for D (6 bases). V was pared by 5 bases and J by 3 bases, with 10 bases between. The CDR3 covers 14 residues. Germline V gives CDR1 SGHVS, CDR2 FQNEAQ. As DNA, the CDR3 is TGTGCCAGCAGCAATCGACAGGCTAATGAAAAACTGTTTTTT. Its translation: CASSNRQANEKLFF.

This clonotype was counted only a few times. V usage is TRBV11-2 and J usage is TRBJ2-3; TRBD2 aligns across 8 bases. V trimming: 1 base; J trimming: 1 base; junction bases outside the gene matches: 10. Germline assignment: CDR1 SGHAT and CDR2 FQNNGV. The CDR3 runs to 18 residues. The CDR3 region has the DNA TGTGCCAGCAGCTTAGCGGTCCGGGGGGGCCGGGGCACAGATACGCAGTATTTT. It translates to CASSLAVRGGRGTDTQYF.

CDR3 DNA sequence: TGCAGCGTTGTTTTGTCTGGGCAAACGAACACCGGGGAGCTGTTTTTT. Encoded protein: CSVVLSGQTNTGELFF. The genes are TRBV29-1 and TRBJ2-2; D ambiguous. The V end lost 4 bases, the J end lost 0 bases, and 15 bases lay between the germline ends. The CDR3 length is 16 residues. Germline CDR1 is SQVTM and CDR2 is ANQGSEA.

The table lists this clonotype with a few counts. V gene TRBV19 combines with J gene TRBJ2-5; D is perhaps TRBD1 (6 bases). This CDR3 is built from 14 residues. Germline V lookup: CDR1 LNHDA, CDR2 SQIVND (reference sequence). V lost 6 bases to trimming and J lost 5 bases, with 16 bases between them. CDR3 DNA sequence: TGTGCCAGTAGCTGGGCAGGGGATCACGAGACCCAGTACTTC. It codes for CASSWAGDHETQYF.

In its sample, this clonotype was seen many times. V gene TRBV12-3 or TRBV12-4 combines with J gene TRBJ2-5, with D tentatively TRBD2 (6 bases). The CDR3 runs 15 residues. V was shortened by 3 bases and J by 3 bases, with 14 bases between the two germline ends. CDR3 DNA sequence: TGTGCCAGCAGTTTTATTCTAGCGAGGGAAGAGACCCAGTACTTC. Protein: CASSFILAREETQYF.

This clonotype has just a few counts. The chain uses TRBV2 and TRBJ2-1; 16 bases line up with TRBD2. This CDR3 region has 16 residues. V was clipped by 4 bases and J by 9 bases; unmatched bases: 6. Germline loops: CDR1 SNHLY, CDR2 FYNNEI. CDR3 residues: CASSGGTSGGAFEQFF. CDR3 bases: TGTGCCAGCAGTGGTGGGACTAGCGGGGGGGCCTTTGAGCAGTTCTTC.

As regards this clonotype: At one boundary the junction diverges from the germline segment, which might be a read error. The J gene is TRBJ1-1, the V gene TRBV19, with D perhaps matching TRBD1 (6 bases). The CDR3 consists of 16 residues. Germline CDR1 reads LNHDA; CDR2 reads SQIVND (reference sequence). CDR3 DNA: TGTGTCAGTAGTATAGATTTCTGGACAGATAACACTGAAGCTTTCTTT. Encoded protein: CVSSIDFWTDNTEAFF.

This chain links TRBV27 with TRBJ1-6; weak D call: TRBD1 (6 bases). V lost 6 bases to trimming and J lost 0 bases, with 12 bases between them. The germline gives CDR1 MNHEY, CDR2 SMNVEV (reference sequence). The CDR3 length is 16 residues. The CDR3 nucleotides read TGTGCCAGCAGAGGACAGCTGAGCTCCTATAATTCACCCCTCCACTTT. Its translation: CASRGQLSSYNSPLHF.

This clonotype was detected a few times. The V gene is TRBV5-4, the J gene TRBJ2-5, with TRBD2 matching 13 bases. The CDR3 loop spans 17 amino acids. Per germline, CDR1 SGHNT and CDR2 YYREEE (reference sequence). The trim removed 4 bases at V and 4 bases at J, leaving 10 bases unmatched. The CDR3 spells CASSDGTSGVKGETQYF. The CDR3 DNA is TGTGCCAGCAGCGATGGGACTAGCGGGGTCAAGGGAGAGACCCAGTACTTC.

There are many counts of this clonotype. The chain has TRBV2 and TRBJ2-2; TRBD2 aligns across 12 bases. From germline, CDR1 is SNHLY and CDR2 FYNNEI. Germline trimming cut 3 bases from V and 4 bases from J; bases unmatched to any gene: 3. This CDR3 has 16 amino acids. The DNA for the CDR3 is TGTGCCAGCAGTGATCAACTAGCGGGGGGCACCGGGGAGCTGTTTTTT. Encoded protein: CASSDQLAGGTGELFF.

The chain joins TRBV19 to TRBJ1-1; possibly TRBD1 for D (6 bases). This CDR3 comprises 14 residues. Trimming removed 3 bases at V and 7 bases at J, with 15 bases between. CDR1 and CDR2 (germline): LNHDA, SQIVND (reference sequence). DNA for the CDR3: TGTGCCAGTAGTATTCGGTATGGGGGGCTTGAAGCTTTCTTT. Amino acids: CASSIRYGGLEAFF.

This chain uses TRBV20-1 with TRBJ2-7, with D tentatively TRBD2 (6 bases). CDR3 length equals 10 residues. Germline CDR1 reads DFQATT; CDR2 reads SNEGSKA (reference sequence). V was clipped by 3 bases and J by 7 bases, with 7 bases between them. CDR3 protein: CSAREGEQYV. DNA for the CDR3: TGCAGTGCTAGGGAGGGGGAGCAGTACGTC.

The V call is TRBV12-3 or TRBV12-4, the J call TRBJ1-6, with TRBD1 matching over 7 bases. J lost 2 bases, V lost 6 bases, and 7 bases had no gene match. The CDR3 covers 16 residues. This CDR3 reads CASSAGQAPYNSPLHF. CDR3 nucleotides: TGTGCCAGCAGCGCTGGACAGGCTCCCTATAATTCACCCCTCCACTTT.

This clonotype was counted once. The rearrangement joins TRBV28 to TRBJ2-7, with D tentatively TRBD2 (6 bases). CDR3 length: 16 amino acids. Germline V gene lookup returns CDR1 MDHEN and CDR2 SYDVKM. Between the trimmed V and J ends, which lost 4 bases and 4 bases, there was a span of 20 bases. The CDR3 bases are TGTGCCAGCAGTTCCCTCGGGGGTCCCGGGGTTTACGAGCAGTACGTC. It yields the protein CASSSLGGPGVYEQYV.

CDR3 sequence reads: CASSMYTDGSPTDTQYF. CDR3 nucleotide sequence: TGTGCCAGTAGTATGTATACGGACGGAAGCCCCACAGATACGCAGTATTTT. The chain carries TRBV19 and TRBJ2-3; D is uncertain. The V gene's germline CDR1 is LNHDA and CDR2 SQIVND (reference sequence). The CDR3 is 17 residues long. The V end was cut by 3 bases, the J end by 2 bases, with 18 bases between.

This clonotype has more than one count but fewer than ten. The CDR3 DNA reads as TGTGCCAGTAGTGTGATCCGGGACAGAGACTCCTACGAGCAGTACTTC. Residues: CASSVIRDRDSYEQYF. The chain combines TRBV19 with TRBJ2-7, with 7 positions matching TRBD1. Germline CDR1 LNHDA, CDR2 SQIVND (reference sequence). The V and J ends lost 5 bases and 0 bases, in that order; junction bases with no gene match: 10. The CDR3 has 16 amino acids.

This sequence joins TRBV19 and TRBJ1-1, with 10 bases lining up with TRBD1. V was pared by 5 bases and J by 6 bases, with 9 bases of the junction left unmatched. The V gene's germline CDR1 is LNHDA and CDR2 SQIVND (reference sequence). This CDR3 region has 15 residues. CDR3 nucleotide sequence: TGTGCCAGTAGTTCTTCGGGACAGGGGATTTCTGAAGCTTTCTTT. It specifies CASSSSGQGISEAFF.

This clonotype has only a few counts. The rearrangement links TRBV6-5 to TRBJ1-6; no definite D call. CDR1 and CDR2 (germline): MNHEY, SVGAGI. V lost 0 bases, J lost 9 bases, and 6 bases lay in between. The CDR3 has 13 residues. DNA for the CDR3: TGTGCCAGCAGTTACTCTGCTTCTTCACCCCTCCACTTT. Its translation is CASSYSASSPLHF.

This clonotype was detected a few times. This chain joins TRBV5-6 and TRBJ2-3; maybe TRBD2 (7 bases). The CDR3 length is 16 residues. V was shortened by 0 bases and J by 2 bases, with 13 bases between the two germline ends. Germline CDR1 SGHDT, CDR2 YYEEEE. CDR3 in DNA: TGTGCCAGCAGCTTGGTGCGGGGGCTACCCACAGATACGCAGTATTTT. Its protein product is CASSLVRGLPTDTQYF.

This clonotype was observed a handful of times. This rearrangement joins TRBV7-2 to TRBJ2-1; TRBD1 is a possible D gene (5 bases). Trimming shortened V by 3 bases and J by 6 bases, and 18 bases separated the two germline ends. Germline V gene sequence: CDR1 SGHTA, CDR2 FQGNSA. This CDR3 comprises 16 residues. The CDR3 DNA follows: TGTGCCAGCAGCTTTAGGACAAACCGAGGCAGCAATGAGCAGTTCTTC. As protein: CASSFRTNRGSNEQFF.

This clonotype has more than one count but fewer than ten. The chain's CDR3 is CASSFSPIFSGYTF. CDR3 nucleotide sequence: TGTGCCAGCAGTTTTTCCCCAATTTTCTCAGGCTACACCTTC. This chain uses TRBV12-3 or TRBV12-4 with TRBJ1-2; D remains ambiguous. The CDR3 consists of 14 residues. The ends were cut back, 3 bases at V and 8 bases at J, with 16 bases in the middle.

The V gene is TRBV6-8, the J gene TRBJ2-1; D is ambiguous. This CDR3 region has 12 residues. Trimming stripped 0 bases from V and 10 bases from J, with 7 bases between. Germline V lookup: CDR1 MNHGY, CDR2 SAAAGT. The CDR3 coding sequence is TGTGCCAGCAGTTACTCTGGTTTGGAGCAGTTCTTC. Amino acids: CASSYSGLEQFF.

This clonotype appeared a few times. The rearrangement uses TRBV4-1 and TRBJ1-6; 7 bases fit TRBD1. With V trimmed by 3 bases and J by 6 bases, 11 bases remained unmatched. Germline V gene data show CDR1 as MGHRA and CDR2 as YSYEKL. This CDR3 contains 17 residues. This CDR3 reads CASSQTTPGQINSPLHF. CDR3 coding DNA: TGCGCCAGCAGCCAGACGACGCCGGGACAGATTAATTCACCCCTCCACTTT.

This clonotype was detected a few times. Written as DNA, the CDR3 is TGTGCCAGCAGAGAGGGGACGAACACCGGGGAGCTGTTTTTT. It encodes CASREGTNTGELFF. The chain has TRBV2 and TRBJ2-2; either TRBD1 or TRBD2 may supply D (5 bases each). CDR3 length equals 14 residues. The germline V gene encodes CDR1 SNHLY and CDR2 FYNNEI. V was clipped by 6 bases and J by 0 bases, with 8 bases between them.

This clonotype was seen more than once but under ten times. The V call is TRBV19, the J call TRBJ2-1, with TRBD1 identical over 7 bases. Trimming at V came to 7 bases and at J to 3 bases, leaving 9 bases not matched to a gene. Per germline, CDR1 LNHDA and CDR2 SQIVND (reference sequence). The CDR3 length is 15 residues. CDR3 loop: CASNPGQDLYNEQFF. In DNA form, the CDR3 reads TGTGCCAGTAACCCCGGACAGGACCTCTACAATGAGCAGTTCTTC.

In its sample, this clonotype was seen a few times. The rearrangement uses TRBV6-1 and TRBJ2-3; 7 positions agree with TRBD2. Germline CDR1 is MNHNS and CDR2 is SASEGT. The CDR3 has 14 amino acids. V lost 11 bases to trimming and J lost 2 bases; unmatched junction nucleotides: 10. The DNA of the CDR3 is TGTGCCTGTACCCCGGGACTACACACAGATACGCAGTATTTT. It yields the protein CACTPGLHTDTQYF.

In this sample, this clonotype turned up many times. This rearrangement joins TRBV7-9 to TRBJ2-1, with D unclear. The CDR3 has 12 amino acids. Per the germline V gene, CDR1 is SEHNR and CDR2 is FQNEAQ (reference sequence). V was pared by 2 bases and J by 8 bases, with 7 bases between. The DNA of the CDR3 is TGTGCCAGCAGCTTAATCCCGCATGAGCAGTTCTTC. This sequence encodes CASSLIPHEQFF.